This is a list of T cell receptor beta chains from one sample in a study of human T cells and chemical hapten exposure. MiXCR was run by TCRdb on the RACE reads, yielding one entry per CDR3 protein. The sample yields 60,000 to 80,000 distinct CDR3 sequences, around 7% seen once. This specimen consisted of whole blood, obtained in connection with sensitization to the hapten diphenylcyclopropenone (DPC). Source of these receptors: a woman under 40 with alopecia areata. Some clones in this sample may be carry-over from other donors' samples. The CDR3 runs from the conserved cysteine through the conserved F or W. A D gene is named only where the DNA matches it firmly. Size is stated for part of the rows, as once, few or many counts, or as a class when the clone is expanded.

v_gene	abundance	d_gene	j_gene	CDR3aa	CDR3nt
TRBV12-3/TRBV12-4	many	TRBD1	TRBJ1-1	CASSLGRQGHTEAFF	TGTGCCAGCAGTTTAGGGCGACAGGGCCACACTGAAGCTTTCTTT
TRBV5-6	many	.	TRBJ1-3	CASKPWGGPGNTIYF	TGTGCCAGCAAACCTTGGGGAGGGCCCGGAAACACCATATATTTT
TRBV6-5	many	.	TRBJ1-5	CASSQTGLAPQHF	TGTGCCAGCAGTCAGACAGGCCTGGCGCCCCAGCATTTT
TRBV20-1	many	TRBD2	TRBJ2-1	CSARGAGAYNEQFF	TGCAGTGCTAGAGGAGCGGGGGCTTACAATGAGCAGTTCTTC
TRBV7-9	many	.	TRBJ1-1	CASSLVVAGGTEAFF	TGTGCCAGCAGCTTAGTCGTAGCGGGGGGCACTGAAGCTTTCTTT
TRBV5-1	few	.	TRBJ1-2	CASSLGQGSYGDTF	TGCGCCAGCAGCCTGGGGCAGGGGTCCTATGGCGACACCTTC
TRBV7-8	many	TRBD2	TRBJ2-7	CASSQVAGLAGGEQYF	TGTGCCAGCAGCCAGGTGGCTGGACTAGCGGGGGGCGAGCAGTACTTC
TRBV11-2	few	.	TRBJ2-3	CASSLGTGSLYGTDTQYF	TGTGCCAGCAGCTTAGGGACGGGGTCCCTCTACGGCACAGATACGCAGTATTTT
TRBV20-1	many	.	TRBJ2-1	CSAIDQFSYNEQFF	TGCAGTGCCATCGACCAGTTCTCCTACAATGAGCAGTTCTTC
TRBV20-1	many	TRBD2	TRBJ2-1	CSARDRRGGDNEQFF	TGCAGTGCTAGGGATCGGCGGGGGGGGGACAATGAGCAGTTCTTC
TRBV2	.	.	TRBJ1-5	CASRYRYHSNQPQHF	TGTGCCAGCAGATACAGGTATCATAGCAATCAGCCCCAGCATTTT
TRBV7-2	.	TRBD1	TRBJ1-1	CASSFDRATEAFF	TGTGCCAGCAGCTTCGACAGGGCCACTGAAGCTTTCTTT
TRBV20-1	many	.	TRBJ2-5	CSASSPGADQETQYF	TGCAGTGCTAGCTCGCCGGGGGCAGATCAAGAGACCCAGTACTTC
TRBV20-1	many	TRBD2	TRBJ2-1	CSARPDRTSGGLDEQFF	TGCAGTGCTAGACCCGACAGGACTAGCGGGGGGTTGGATGAGCAGTTCTTC
TRBV7-3	.	.	TRBJ2-1	CASSLWEDTVKFF	TGTGCCAGCAGCTTATGGGAGGACACGGTCAAGTTCTTC
TRBV11-2	many	.	TRBJ1-5	CASSLGASYSNQPQHF	TGTGCCAGCAGCTTGGGGGCCTCTTATAGCAATCAGCCCCAGCATTTT
TRBV7-2	many	.	TRBJ2-5	CASSLVGVETQYF	TGTGCCAGCAGCTTAGTCGGAGTTGAGACCCAGTACTTC
TRBV6-2/TRBV6-3	many	.	TRBJ2-1	CASSYRGKSSYNEQFF	TGTGCCAGCAGTTATAGAGGGAAGAGCTCCTACAATGAGCAGTTCTTC
TRBV6-5	many	TRBD2	TRBJ2-3	CASSAFPSGGAWDTQYF	TGTGCCAGCAGTGCCTTTCCTAGCGGGGGGGCCTGGGATACGCAGTATTTT
TRBV7-2	many	.	TRBJ2-5	CASSSGRGETQYF	TGTGCCAGCAGCTCCGGAAGGGGAGAGACCCAGTACTTC
TRBV3-1	many	.	TRBJ1-6	CASSQDEYSPLHF	TGTGCCAGCAGCCAAGATGAGTATTCACCCCTCCACTTT
TRBV12-3/TRBV12-4	many	TRBD1	TRBJ1-1	CASSQQGVGTEAFF	TGTGCCAGCAGCCAGCAGGGGGTCGGGACTGAAGCTTTCTTT
TRBV19	.	.	TRBJ1-1	CASSMGGVRSTEAFF	TGTGCCAGTAGTATGGGTGGGGTCCGTAGCACTGAAGCTTTCTTT
TRBV9	few	TRBD1	TRBJ2-7	CASSVAGTGSYEQYF	TGTGCCAGCAGCGTAGCCGGGACAGGGAGCTACGAGCAGTACTTC
TRBV6-1	.	.	TRBJ2-6	CASSRTPNSGANVLTF	TGTGCCAGCAGCCGGACACCTAACTCTGGGGCCAACGTCCTGACTTTC
TRBV3-1	.	.	TRBJ1-2	CASSQGGVEGNGYTF	TGTGCCAGCAGCCAAGGGGGCGTTGAAGGGAATGGCTACACCTTC
TRBV2	.	.	TRBJ1-2	CASSDYRGRINYGDTF	TGTGCCAGCAGTGATTATAGGGGACGGATTAACTATGGCGACACCTTC
TRBV12-3/TRBV12-4	few	.	TRBJ1-1	CASSRPPDEAFF	TGTGCCAGCAGTCGACCCCCCGATGAAGCTTTCTTT
TRBV7-9	many	TRBD1	TRBJ1-3	CASSYRAEGQGSGNTIYF	TGTGCCAGCAGCTACAGGGCCGAAGGACAGGGGTCTGGAAACACCATATATTTT
TRBV6-6	.	.	TRBJ2-7	CASRDRDIHEQYF	TGTGCCAGCAGGGACAGAGATATACACGAGCAGTACTTC